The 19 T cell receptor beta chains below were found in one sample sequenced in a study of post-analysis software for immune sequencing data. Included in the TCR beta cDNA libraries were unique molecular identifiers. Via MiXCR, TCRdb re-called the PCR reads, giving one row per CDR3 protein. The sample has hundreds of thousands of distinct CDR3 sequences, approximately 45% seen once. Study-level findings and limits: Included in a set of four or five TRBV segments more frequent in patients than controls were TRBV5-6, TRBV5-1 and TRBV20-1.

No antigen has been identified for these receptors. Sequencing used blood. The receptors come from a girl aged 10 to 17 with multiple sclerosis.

The CDR3 DNA reads TGCAGTGCTAGAGTGGGGGGGCAAGAGACCCAGTACTTC. Its translation: CSARVGGQETQYF. This chain uses TRBV20-1 with TRBJ2-5, with TRBD2 matching over 7 bases. V gave up 1 base and J gave up 2 bases; unmatched junction bases: 1. Germline loops: CDR1 DFQATT, CDR2 SNEGSKA (reference sequence). The CDR3 has 13 residues.

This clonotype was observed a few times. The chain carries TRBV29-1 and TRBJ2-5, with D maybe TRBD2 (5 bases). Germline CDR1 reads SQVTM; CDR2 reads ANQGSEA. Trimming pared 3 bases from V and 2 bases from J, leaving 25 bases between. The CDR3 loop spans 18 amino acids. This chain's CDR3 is CSVEGYSRERGVQETQYF. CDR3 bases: TGCAGCGTTGAGGGGTATAGTCGTGAACGGGGAGTTCAAGAGACCCAGTACTTC.

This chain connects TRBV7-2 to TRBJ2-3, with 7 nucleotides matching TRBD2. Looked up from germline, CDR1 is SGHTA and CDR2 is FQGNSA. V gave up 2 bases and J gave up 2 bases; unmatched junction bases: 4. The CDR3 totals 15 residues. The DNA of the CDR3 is TGTGCCAGCAGCTTAAGCGGGGTGAACACAGATACGCAGTATTTT. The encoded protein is CASSLSGVNTDTQYF.

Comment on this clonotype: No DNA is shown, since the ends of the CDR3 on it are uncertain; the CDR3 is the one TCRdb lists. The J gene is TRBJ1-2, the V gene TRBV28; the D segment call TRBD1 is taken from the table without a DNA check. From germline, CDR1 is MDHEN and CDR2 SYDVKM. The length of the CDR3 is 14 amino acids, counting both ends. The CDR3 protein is CASSTSGDGYGYTF.

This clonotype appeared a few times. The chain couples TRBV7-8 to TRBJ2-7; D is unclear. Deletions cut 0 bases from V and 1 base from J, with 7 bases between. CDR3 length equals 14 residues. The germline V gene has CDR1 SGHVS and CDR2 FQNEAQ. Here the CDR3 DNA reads TGTGCCAGCAGCTTAGCAAGGATTTCCTACGAGCAGTACTTC. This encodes CASSLARISYEQYF.

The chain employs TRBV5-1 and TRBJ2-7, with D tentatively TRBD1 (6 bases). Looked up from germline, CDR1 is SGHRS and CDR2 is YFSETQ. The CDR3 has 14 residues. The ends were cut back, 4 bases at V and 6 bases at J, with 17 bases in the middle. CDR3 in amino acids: CASSPLDRGAEQYF. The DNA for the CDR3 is TGCGCCAGCAGCCCGTTGGACAGAGGGGCCGAGCAGTACTTC.

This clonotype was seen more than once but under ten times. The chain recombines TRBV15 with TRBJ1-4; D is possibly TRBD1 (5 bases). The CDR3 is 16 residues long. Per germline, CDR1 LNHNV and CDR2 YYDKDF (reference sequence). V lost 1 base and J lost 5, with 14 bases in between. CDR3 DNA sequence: TGTGCCACCAGCAGAGGACCGAGACAGTGGAATGAAAAACTGTTTTTT. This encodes CATSRGPRQWNEKLFF.

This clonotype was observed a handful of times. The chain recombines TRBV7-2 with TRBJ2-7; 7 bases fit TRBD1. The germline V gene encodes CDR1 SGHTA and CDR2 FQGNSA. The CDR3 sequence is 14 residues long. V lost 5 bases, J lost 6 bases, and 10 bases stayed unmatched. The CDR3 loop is CASSIRQGKGEQYF. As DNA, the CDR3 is TGTGCCAGCAGCATCCGACAGGGCAAGGGCGAGCAGTACTTC.

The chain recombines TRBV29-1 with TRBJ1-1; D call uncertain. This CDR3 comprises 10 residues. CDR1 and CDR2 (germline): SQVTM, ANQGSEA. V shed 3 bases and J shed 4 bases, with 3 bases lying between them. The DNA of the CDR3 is TGCAGCGTTGAGACCACTGAAGCTTTCTTT. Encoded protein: CSVETTEAFF.

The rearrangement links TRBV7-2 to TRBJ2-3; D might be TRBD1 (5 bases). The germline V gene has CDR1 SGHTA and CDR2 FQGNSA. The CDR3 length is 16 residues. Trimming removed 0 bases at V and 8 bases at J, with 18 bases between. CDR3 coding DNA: TGTGCCAGCAGCTTAGCACTCGACCCGGCGCAGGGTACGCAGTATTTT. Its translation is CASSLALDPAQGTQYF.

For the CDR3, the DNA is TGCGCCAGCAGCCAAACCTCAGGACAGGGGGTCTTCCACGAGCAGTACTTC. Protein product: CASSQTSGQGVFHEQYF. The gene calls are TRBV4-1 and TRBJ2-4; TRBD1 agrees at 10 bases. TRBJ2-7 matches the DNA end more closely, so the J call is doubtful. The length of the CDR3 is 17 residues. Germline assignment: CDR1 MGHRA and CDR2 YSYEKL.

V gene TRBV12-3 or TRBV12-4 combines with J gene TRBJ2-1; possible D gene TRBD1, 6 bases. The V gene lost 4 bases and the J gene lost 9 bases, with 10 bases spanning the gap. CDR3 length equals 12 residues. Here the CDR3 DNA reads TGTGCCAGCAGTTCAGGGGTCCGTGAGCAGTTCTTC. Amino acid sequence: CASSSGVREQFF.

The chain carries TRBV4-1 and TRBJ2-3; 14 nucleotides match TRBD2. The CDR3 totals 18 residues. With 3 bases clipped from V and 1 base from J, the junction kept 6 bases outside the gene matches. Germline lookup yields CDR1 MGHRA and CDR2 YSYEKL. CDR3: CASSHLGLAGVGTDTQYF. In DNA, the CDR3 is TGCGCCAGCAGCCACCTGGGACTAGCGGGAGTAGGCACAGATACGCAGTATTTT.

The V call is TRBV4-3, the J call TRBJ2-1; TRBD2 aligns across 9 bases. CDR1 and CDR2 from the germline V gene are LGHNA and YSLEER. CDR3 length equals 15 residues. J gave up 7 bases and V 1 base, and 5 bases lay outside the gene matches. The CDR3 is CASSQAAGGRNEQFF. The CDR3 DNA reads TGCGCCAGCAGCCAAGCAGCGGGAGGACGGAATGAGCAGTTCTTC.

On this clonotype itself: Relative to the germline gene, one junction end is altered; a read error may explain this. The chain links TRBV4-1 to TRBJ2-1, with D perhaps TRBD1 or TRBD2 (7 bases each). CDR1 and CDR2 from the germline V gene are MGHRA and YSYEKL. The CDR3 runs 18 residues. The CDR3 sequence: CASSPQTGMIAGFNERFF. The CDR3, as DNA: TGCGCCAGCAGCCCACAGACAGGGATGATAGCGGGTTTCAATGAGCGGTTCTTC.

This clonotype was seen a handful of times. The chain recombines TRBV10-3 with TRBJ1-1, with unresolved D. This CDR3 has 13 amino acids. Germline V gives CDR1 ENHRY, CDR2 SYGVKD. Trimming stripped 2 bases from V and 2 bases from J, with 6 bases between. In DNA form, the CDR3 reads TGTGCCATCAGTGAGACACCCAACACTGAAGCTTTCTTT. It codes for CAISETPNTEAFF.

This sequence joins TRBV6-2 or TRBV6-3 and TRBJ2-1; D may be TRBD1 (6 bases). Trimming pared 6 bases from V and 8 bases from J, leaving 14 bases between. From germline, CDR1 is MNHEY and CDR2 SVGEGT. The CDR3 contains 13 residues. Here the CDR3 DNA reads TGTGCCAGCAGAGTAGGACAGTTGGATGAGCAGTTCTTC. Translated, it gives CASRVGQLDEQFF.

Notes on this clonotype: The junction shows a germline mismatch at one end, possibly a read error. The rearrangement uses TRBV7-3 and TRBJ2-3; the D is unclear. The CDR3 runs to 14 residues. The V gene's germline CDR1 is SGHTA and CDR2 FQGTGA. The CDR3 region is CASSLIGNTDTQYF. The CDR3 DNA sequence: TGTGCCAGCAGTTTAATCGGCAACACAGATACGCAGTATTTT.

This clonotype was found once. This CDR3 reads CASSLMGKGGGSYEQYF. The CDR3 nucleotides read TGTGCCAGCAGTTTAATGGGGAAGGGAGGGGGCTCCTACGAGCAGTACTTC. The chain couples TRBV28 to TRBJ2-7, with D tentatively TRBD2 (7 bases). Germline lookup yields CDR1 MDHEN and CDR2 SYDVKM. V shed 2 bases and J shed 0 bases, with 17 bases lying between them. The CDR3 sequence is 17 residues long.